These 13 T cell receptor beta chains were all obtained from the same sample, sequenced in a study of blood T cells in healthy people across ages. Sample-barcoded 5' priming and a J-beta primer mix drove a second PCR of 7 to 11 cycles. In TCRdb, the 5' RACE reads were re-called with MiXCR into one record per CDR3 protein. The table has hundreds of thousands of distinct CDR3 sequences, about 48% seen once. Sequencing input: blood. The source of these receptors is a man aged 25-40 years in good health.

The chain couples TRBV20-1 to TRBJ1-5; 8 bases match TRBD1. The J segment lost 0 bases and the V segment lost 3 bases, leaving 7 bases of the junction unmatched. Germline V gene sequence: CDR1 DFQATT, CDR2 SNEGSKA (reference sequence). The CDR3 has 16 amino acids. The CDR3 nucleotides read TGCAGTGCTAGGCCCGGGACAGGCTATAGCAATCAGCCCCAGCATTTT. Protein: CSARPGTGYSNQPQHF.

This clonotype was counted only a few times. J is TRBJ2-3 and V is TRBV20-1; perhaps TRBD2 as D (6 bases). CDR1 is DFQATT and CDR2 is SNEGSKA in the germline V gene (reference sequence). The CDR3 extends over 16 amino acids. V dropped 3 bases and J dropped 4 bases, with 20 bases sitting between them. The CDR3 nucleotides are TGCAGTGCTAGGGACGATTCCTACGGGGGACCAGATACGCAGTATTTT. Its protein product is CSARDDSYGGPDTQYF.

The chain couples TRBV20-1 to TRBJ2-3, with D hard to call. The CDR3 is 13 residues long. The germline V gene encodes CDR1 DFQATT and CDR2 SNEGSKA (reference sequence). Trimming cost V 4 bases and J 0 bases, with 8 bases left between them. The CDR3 DNA reads as TGCAGTGCTATACGATCTAGCACAGATACGCAGTATTTT. Its protein is CSAIRSSTDTQYF.

The rearrangement links TRBV3-1 to TRBJ2-1; 13 bases map to TRBD2. Looked up from germline, CDR1 is LGHDT and CDR2 is YNNKEL (reference sequence). V was clipped by 4 bases and J by 8 bases; unmatched bases: 8. The CDR3 consists of 16 residues. In DNA form, the CDR3 reads TGTGCCAGCAGCCGACGGACTAGCGGGGGTAGAGATGAGCAGTTCTTC. Its translation is CASSRRTSGGRDEQFF.

The chain joins TRBV4-1 to TRBJ1-1; D is ambiguous. There are 14 residues in the CDR3. Germline assignment: CDR1 MGHRA and CDR2 YSYEKL. The V gene lost 3 bases and the J gene lost 6 bases, with 14 bases spanning the gap. This CDR3 reads CASSQEVFRAEAFF. CDR3 nucleotide sequence: TGCGCCAGCAGCCAGGAGGTCTTCCGGGCTGAAGCTTTCTTT.

This clonotype was counted between two and nine times. The rearrangement joins TRBV29-1 to TRBJ2-1; TRBD1 is a possible D gene (5 bases). Trimming removed 3 bases from V and 14 bases from J, with 14 bases in between. The CDR3 has 11 amino acids. The germline gives CDR1 SQVTM, CDR2 ANQGSEA. CDR3 coding DNA: TGCAGCGTTGATAAAGGGGAAGTGGAGTTCTTC. It yields the protein CSVDKGEVEFF.

This clonotype has ten or more counts. The chain recombines TRBV29-1 with TRBJ2-5; D call uncertain. The CDR3 consists of 12 residues. Trimming shortened V by 2 bases and J by 1 base, and 5 bases separated the two germline ends. The germline V gene has CDR1 SQVTM and CDR2 ANQGSEA. The DNA for the CDR3 is TGCAGCGTTGAACGGGCCCAAGAGACCCAGTACTTC. It codes for CSVERAQETQYF.

V gene TRBV29-1 combines with J gene TRBJ2-3, with D possibly being TRBD1 (5 bases). Germline CDR1 SQVTM, CDR2 ANQGSEA. Trimming left V 1 base short and J 0 bases short, with 14 bases between. The CDR3 contains 16 residues. This CDR3 reads CSVEAEQGSSTDTQYF. CDR3 nucleotides: TGCAGCGTTGAAGCCGAGCAGGGATCTAGCACAGATACGCAGTATTTT.

In nucleotides, the CDR3 is TGCAGTGCTGCGGGACTAATCTACAATGAGCAGTTCTTC. Protein sequence: CSAAGLIYNEQFF. The chain is built from TRBV20-1 and TRBJ2-1; the match to TRBD2 covers 7 bases. In germline, CDR1 is DFQATT, CDR2 SNEGSKA (reference sequence). Trimming at V came to 5 bases and at J to 3 bases, leaving 4 bases not matched to a gene. The CDR3 consists of 13 residues.

This clonotype has a handful of counts. The chain combines TRBV11-2 with TRBJ1-2; 11 bases are shared with TRBD1. The CDR3 is 15 residues long. The germline CDR1 and CDR2 sequences are SGHAT and FQNNGV. The trim removed 2 bases at V and 6 bases at J, leaving 5 bases unmatched. CDR3: CASSLSGDRGNGYTF. The CDR3 nucleotides are TGTGCCAGCAGCTTAAGTGGGGACAGGGGGAATGGCTACACCTTC.

The CDR3 reads CASSQEIYQPQHF. CDR3 nucleotides: TGTGCCAGCAGTCAGGAGATTTATCAGCCCCAGCATTTT. This chain connects TRBV6-6 to TRBJ1-5, with unresolved D. With 5 bases removed from V and 5 bases from J, the gap between germline ends came to 10 bases. This CDR3 spans 13 amino acids. Per the germline V gene, CDR1 is MNHNY and CDR2 is SVGAGI (reference sequence).

The chain couples TRBV7-2 to TRBJ2-3; no clear D. V shed 5 bases and J shed 6 bases, with 15 bases lying between them. This CDR3 spans 14 amino acids. Germline CDR1 is SGHTA and CDR2 is FQGNSA. The CDR3 loop reads CASSHRATPDTQYF. CDR3 nucleotides: TGTGCCAGCAGCCATCGGGCCACTCCCGATACGCAGTATTTT.

This chain connects TRBV12-3 or TRBV12-4 to TRBJ1-1; TRBD1 agrees at 8 bases. The V segment lost 4 bases and the J segment 3 bases; nucleotides outside the gene matches: 7. The length of the CDR3 is 15 residues. CDR3 DNA sequence: TGTGCCAGCAGTTCCCTAGGGGACAGGTACACTGAAGCTTTCTTT. Translated: CASSSLGDRYTEAFF.